Listed below are T cell receptor beta chains from one sample, sequenced in a study of T cell clusters in autoimmune cytopenias. With the multiplex PCR reads reprocessed, TCRdb shows one record per CDR3 protein and no DNA. The sample table includes thousands of distinct CDR3 sequences. The sample consisted of peripheral blood. The receptor set was obtained from a human donor with an autoimmune cytopenia or autoimmune hepatitis (not recorded which). Each CDR3 is given with its conserved first and last residue. Some rows have no size entry. The others give once, few or many, or a class for an expanded clone.

clone_size: medium-sized; j_call: TRBJ2-3; v_call: TRBV19; cdr3_aa: CASGVGGFTDTQYF
clone_size: .; j_call: TRBJ2-7; v_call: TRBV6-2/TRBV6-3; cdr3_aa: CASSFRRQGLGEQYF
clone_size: .; j_call: TRBJ1-1; v_call: TRBV19; cdr3_aa: CASSIGGRVTEAFF
clone_size: .; j_call: TRBJ1-4; v_call: TRBV19; cdr3_aa: CASSMGGQATEKLFF
clone_size: .; j_call: TRBJ1-4; v_call: TRBV18; cdr3_aa: CASSPPFGSHEKLFF
clone_size: .; j_call: TRBJ2-2; v_call: TRBV6-2/TRBV6-3; cdr3_aa: CASSYNSGRAVGELFF
clone_size: .; j_call: TRBJ1-1; v_call: TRBV6-5; cdr3_aa: CASSRGGPLEAFF
clone_size: .; j_call: TRBJ2-7; v_call: TRBV7-2; cdr3_aa: CASSLTYTSYEQYF
clone_size: medium-sized; j_call: TRBJ2-7; v_call: TRBV27; cdr3_aa: CASSPMVGYEQYF
clone_size: .; j_call: TRBJ2-3; v_call: TRBV15; cdr3_aa: CATSGLAGGITDTQYF
clone_size: .; j_call: TRBJ2-5; v_call: TRBV20-1; cdr3_aa: CSANPGDWGQETQYF
clone_size: .; j_call: TRBJ2-7; v_call: TRBV12-3/TRBV12-4; cdr3_aa: CASSPRLAGRSYEQYF
clone_size: .; j_call: TRBJ1-6; v_call: TRBV6-2/TRBV6-3; cdr3_aa: CASSQTGGYSPLHF
clone_size: .; j_call: TRBJ1-5; v_call: TRBV12-3/TRBV12-4; cdr3_aa: CASSRTGGSNQPQHF
clone_size: .; j_call: TRBJ2-5; v_call: TRBV20-1; cdr3_aa: CSAQSSGTAYETQYF
clone_size: .; j_call: TRBJ1-5; v_call: TRBV27; cdr3_aa: CASSSSDRPNQPQHF
clone_size: medium-sized; j_call: TRBJ1-3; v_call: TRBV29-1; cdr3_aa: CSAQGFGNTIYF
clone_size: .; j_call: TRBJ2-1; v_call: TRBV6-2/TRBV6-3; cdr3_aa: CASSHREPYNEQFF
clone_size: .; j_call: TRBJ2-1; v_call: TRBV7-3; cdr3_aa: CASSLGTSGSRDEQFF
clone_size: medium-sized; j_call: TRBJ2-1; v_call: TRBV5-6; cdr3_aa: CASSSPGTGTKFF
clone_size: medium-sized; j_call: TRBJ1-6; v_call: TRBV5-6; cdr3_aa: CASSFGGALTYNSPLHF
clone_size: .; j_call: TRBJ2-1; v_call: TRBV19; cdr3_aa: CASRTGQGFGEQFF
clone_size: .; j_call: TRBJ1-5; v_call: TRBV11-2; cdr3_aa: CASSLDRDQPQHF
clone_size: medium-sized; j_call: TRBJ2-6; v_call: TRBV29-1; cdr3_aa: CSVLGGREPSGANVLTF
clone_size: medium-sized; j_call: TRBJ2-3; v_call: TRBV19; cdr3_aa: CASSTRLATDTQYF
clone_size: medium-sized; j_call: TRBJ1-2; v_call: TRBV6-1; cdr3_aa: CASSEVGFEPYGYTF